This TCR beta chain was documented in a study of cytomegalovirus exposure and HLA in healthy donors. Use of 60 Vbeta and 13 Jbeta primers characterized the PCR. TCRdb keeps only in-frame clones here, not all; method: immunoSEQ multiplex PCR. The data contain under 300,000 clones, about 90% of them singletons. J gave up 4 bases and V 8 bases, and 11 bases lay outside the gene matches. The CDR3 covers 14 residues. Germline values: CDR1 LNHDA, CDR2 SQIVND (reference sequence). The chain employs TRBV19 and TRBJ2-7; the match to TRBD1 covers 7 bases. Input material: PBMCs. This TCR was sampled from a girl aged 2-10 years in good health and CMV-seronegative. Written as DNA, the CDR3 is TGTGCCAGTCGCCGGGACAGATTTTATTACGAGCAGTACTTC. Protein sequence: CASRRDRFYYEQYF.